This T cell receptor (beta chain) was captured by sequencing in a study of CD8 T cells in ankylosing spondylitis. V shed 5 bases, J shed 3 bases, and the junction held 12 bases outside the gene matches. The CDR3 is 17 residues long. Study conclusions and caveats: Disease-linked clones bore a CD8+ phenotype and were relatively rare in peripheral blood. Researchers reportedly found disease-linked clones significantly enriched in matched ankylosing spondylitis synovial fluid. About 8 highly homologous variants made up a TCR beta motif that seemed to typify ankylosing spondylitis blood. Past studies reported some motif variants in reactive arthritis synovial fluid and blood.

With molecular barcodes, quantitative 5'-RACE was used to make the TCR beta libraries. TCRdb recomputed calls from the 5' RACE reads with MiXCR, one row per CDR3 protein. The table lists hundreds of thousands of distinct CDR3 sequences, about 12% of them singletons. As regards this clonotype: The antigen is undetermined.

This clonotype originated in a male donor with ankylosing spondylitis. Sequenced input: blood, either unsorted or a sorted T cell fraction (not recorded which). The chain uses TRBV12-3 or TRBV12-4 and TRBJ2-5, with 10 bases that match TRBD2. The CDR3 nucleotides read TGTGCCAGCAGTCCTTGGGCTAGCGGGAGCGGGAAAGAGACCCAGTACTTC. This sequence encodes CASSPWASGSGKETQYF.